This T cell receptor beta chain was documented in a study of blood T cell repertoires in COVID-19 (TCRdb year 2020). For context, the study as a whole: The collaborator samples originated in the United States, Italy and Spain and spanned the acute and convalescent phases of COVID-19. The material from the prospective study consisted of cDNA or gDNA derived from T cells, B-cell-depleted T cells, or PBMCs. The repertoires were made available in a free public database intended to serve as a resource for research on the immune response to SARS-CoV-2. Where available, HLA class I and class II types were obtained from metadata supplied by the sample provider rather than from assay-based typing. Samples were obtained from the ongoing ImmuneRACE study (first 160 participants) and from over a thousand subjects provided by 6 global collaborators. Nearly every sample came with metadata listing a de-identified subject ID, COVID-19 status, age in years and sex. Deeply sampled blood TCRbeta repertoires from subjects exposed to, actively infected with, or recovered from COVID-19 were included in the dataset.

General conclusions and limits of the study: How much clinical and demographic metadata was included differed by source and by participant, and the metadata was provided uncurated.

Each collaborating institution followed its own protocols to collect whole blood in K2EDTA tubes. Collaborator samples were shipped for TCRbeta analysis as frozen whole blood, isolated PBMCs, or DNA extracted from either sample type. TCRbeta CDR3 regions were amplified from genomic DNA by means of the immunoSEQ Assay, a bias-controlled multiplex PCR. On the study's bioinformatics: Nucleated cell counts per sample were estimated from amplification of reference gene primers within the assay. To quantify the absolute abundance of each unique TCRbeta CDR3 rearrangement, sequence reads were collapsed and filtered. For each sample, productive Simpson clonality was calculated as the square root of Simpson's diversity index over productive rearrangements. This immuneACCESS table, as held by TCRdb, lists in-frame sequences with V and J called but not all clones. Of the missing ones, under half trace to an unresolved V gene in checked studies; the others have no known cause. D and trimming were read from the DNA, whereas the V and J calls and clone size are those reported in that table. For this sample the table gives 220,000 or so clones, of which around four fifths were detected only once. The top ten clonotypes cover roughly 21% of the sample.

CDR1 and CDR2 are drawn from the germline V gene (reference sequence): GTSNPN, SVGIG. The V end loses 5 bases and the J end loses 7 bases, and a stretch of 18 bases separates them. From its cysteine to its phenylalanine, the CDR3 spans 14 amino acids. Here the CDR3 DNA is all that survives: 42 bases in frame from base 1. As for this clone: No cognate antigen has been identified for it. No clone much larger than this one lies a single base away; base qualities are absent.

The sequenced material came from peripheral blood. This receptor chain uses TRBV30 and TRBJ2-1; possibly the D gene is TRBD2, per 6 matching bases. The receptor's source is a man under 40 with active or convalescent COVID-19. The CDR3 amino acid sequence is: CAWAWTSGRNEQFF. DNA sequence: TGTGCCTGGGCCTGGACAAGTGGGAGGAATGAGCAGTTCTTC.